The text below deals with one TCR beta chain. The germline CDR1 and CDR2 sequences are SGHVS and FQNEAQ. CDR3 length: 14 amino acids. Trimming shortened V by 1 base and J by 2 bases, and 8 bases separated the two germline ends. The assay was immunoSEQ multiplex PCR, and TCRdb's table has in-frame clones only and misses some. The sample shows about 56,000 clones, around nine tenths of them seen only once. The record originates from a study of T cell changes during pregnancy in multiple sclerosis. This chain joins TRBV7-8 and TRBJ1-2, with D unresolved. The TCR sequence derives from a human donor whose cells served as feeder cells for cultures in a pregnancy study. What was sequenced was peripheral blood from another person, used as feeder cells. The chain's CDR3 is CASSLGQANYGYTF. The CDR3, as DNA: TGTGCCAGCAGCTTAGGGCAGGCGAACTATGGCTACACCTTC.